This T cell receptor (beta chain) was sequenced in a study of cytomegalovirus exposure and HLA in healthy donors. Regarding the study as a whole: Most CMV-associated TCR beta chains were later found to appear HLA-restricted. A later analysis found common viral pathogens apparently linked to several of the most significant clusters. Previously analyzed data showed that most TCR beta V segments were productive at a frequency of about 87% or about 30%.

The CDR3 spans 13 residues. From germline, CDR1 is KGHSH and CDR2 LQKENI. The V gene lost 5 bases and the J gene lost 3 bases, with 11 bases spanning the gap. Every donor was a healthy person donating bone marrow. On this clone: What it binds is not known.

PCR involved 60 Vbeta and 13 Jbeta primers. Using immunoSEQ multiplex PCR, the repertoire was profiled, and TCRdb retains in-frame clones only, with some absent. The sample carries under 250,000 clones, over 65% recorded once. Sequences were obtained from PBMCs. This chain connects TRBV18 to TRBJ2-7; D not certain. The clonotype was recovered from a human donor in good health. DNA of the CDR3: TGTGCCAGCTCAGTTACAGACCACTACGAGCAGTACTTC. Protein: CASSVTDHYEQYF.